Listed here are 14 T cell receptor beta chains from one sample, sequenced in a study of blood T cell repertoires in COVID-19. Data came from immunoSEQ multiplex PCR; TCRdb stores just in-frame clones and leaves some out. The table lists 200,000 to 250,000 clones, around four fifths of them singletons. Sequenced sample: peripheral blood. These receptors were collected from a woman in her fifties or sixties with active or convalescent COVID-19.

The rearrangement joins TRBV13 to TRBJ2-1; D not resolved. The CDR3 length is 14 residues. The V and J ends lost 0 bases and 10 bases respectively, with 13 bases between them. Germline CDR1 reads PRHDT; CDR2 reads FYEKMQ (reference sequence). The CDR3 sequence is CASSLGRQAIEQFF. CDR3 bases: TGTGCCAGCAGCTTAGGCCGGCAGGCGATCGAGCAGTTCTTC.

J is TRBJ2-1 and V is TRBV15, with TRBD1 matching over 7 bases. This CDR3 is built from 14 residues. Germline loops: CDR1 LNHNV, CDR2 YYDKDF (reference sequence). The V segment lost 5 bases and the J segment 6 bases; nucleotides outside the gene matches: 7. The chain's CDR3 is CATSLGDRINEQFF. As DNA, the CDR3 is TGTGCCACCAGCCTTGGGGACAGAATCAATGAGCAGTTCTTC.

The V call is TRBV6-2 or TRBV6-3, the J call TRBJ2-1; possibly TRBD2 for D (5 bases). Deletions cut 6 bases from V and 5 bases from J, with 17 bases between. Germline lookup yields CDR1 MNHEY and CDR2 SVGEGT. CDR3 length: 15 amino acids. In DNA form, the CDR3 reads TGTGCCAGCAGCCCGGGGAATACTAGGAACAATGAGCAGTTCTTC. This translates into CASSPGNTRNNEQFF.

The V gene is TRBV3-1 (or the pseudogene TRBV3-2), the J gene TRBJ2-3, with 7 positions matching TRBD2. CDR1 is LGHDT and CDR2 is YNNKEL in the germline V gene (reference sequence). V trimming: 0 bases; J trimming: 8 bases; junction bases outside the gene matches: 5. The CDR3 contains 14 residues. The DNA for the CDR3 is TGTGCCAGCAGCCAAGACCTAGCGGTCGTTACGCAGTATTTT. Protein product: CASSQDLAVVTQYF.

CDR3 sequence (DNA): TGTGCCAGCAGTGAAGCCGGGACCTACAATGAGCAGTTCTTC. Translated, it gives CASSEAGTYNEQFF. J is TRBJ2-1 and V is TRBV6-1, with D perhaps TRBD2 (5 bases). The CDR3 extends over 14 amino acids. The germline V gene has CDR1 MNHNS and CDR2 SASEGT. V shed 0 bases and J shed 2 bases, with 5 bases lying between them.

The V call is TRBV6-5, the J call TRBJ2-7, with 7 nucleotides matching TRBD2. After removal of 0 bases from V and 2 bases from J, the junction contained 1 base not matched to a gene. The CDR3 spans 14 residues. Per germline, CDR1 MNHEY and CDR2 SVGAGI. CDR3 loop: CASSYSGGTYEQYF. CDR3 DNA sequence: TGTGCCAGCAGTTACTCCGGGGGGACCTACGAGCAGTACTTC.

The genes are TRBV29-1 and TRBJ1-1, with a weak D call TRBD1 (6 bases). V lost 5 bases and J lost 10, with 23 bases in between. Germline CDR1 is SQVTM and CDR2 is ANQGSEA. The CDR3 consists of 14 residues. The CDR3 nucleotides read TGCAGCGTTCAAGCCTCTTGGGGGCGCGAGGGAGCTTTCTTT. Translating gives CSVQASWGREGAFF.

This clone was counted only a few times. CDR3 coding DNA: TGTGCCACCAGCAGCAAGGGACTAGCGGTCTATGGATACGAGCAGTACTTC. Encoded protein: CATSSKGLAVYGYEQYF. The chain couples TRBV15 to TRBJ2-7, with 11 bases lining up with TRBD2. Looked up from germline, CDR1 is LNHNV and CDR2 is YYDKDF (reference sequence). This CDR3 has 17 residues. V gave up 3 bases and J gave up 4 bases; unmatched junction bases: 11. Drawing the rest from reference TRBV15 and TRBJ2-7, the complete variable domain is DAMVIQNPRYQVTQFGKPVTLSCSQTLNHNVMYWYQQKSSQAPKLLFHYYDKDFNNEADTPDNFQSRRPNTSFCFLDIRSPGLGDTAMYLCATSSKGLAVYGYEQYFGPGTRLTVT.

V is TRBV30 and J is TRBJ2-7, with D possibly matching TRBD2 (5 bases). The V end lost 5 bases, the J end lost 3 bases, and 5 bases lay between the germline ends. This CDR3 is built from 10 residues. The germline V gene encodes CDR1 GTSNPN and CDR2 SVGIG (reference sequence). The CDR3 reads CAWGLYEQYF. The DNA of the CDR3 is TGTGCCTGGGGACTCTACGAGCAGTACTTC. The complete variable domain, with remaining parts taken from reference TRBV30 and TRBJ2-7, reads SQTIHQWPATLVQPVGSPLSLECTVEGTSNPNLYWYRQAAGRGLQLLFYSVGIGQISSEVPQNLSASRPQDRQFILSSKKLLLSDSGFYLCAWGLYEQYFGPGTRLTVT.

The rearrangement uses TRBV3-1 (or the pseudogene TRBV3-2) and TRBJ1-5; D gene ambiguous. There are 13 residues in the CDR3. Germline-derived CDR1 and CDR2 are LGHDT and YNNKEL (reference sequence). Trimming removed 3 bases at V and 5 bases at J, with 8 bases between. CDR3 residues: CASSQYKDQPQHF. CDR3 DNA: TGTGCCAGCAGCCAGTACAAAGATCAGCCCCAGCATTTT.

V and J are TRBV11-3 and TRBJ2-5; 10 bases are a match to TRBD2. This CDR3 has 17 amino acids. Per germline, CDR1 SGHNT and CDR2 YENEEA. V gave up 1 base and J gave up 2 bases; unmatched junction bases: 7. CDR3 in amino acids: CASSLGGTSGEQETQYF. The CDR3 coding sequence is TGTGCCAGCAGCTTAGGGGGAACTAGCGGGGAACAAGAGACCCAGTACTTC.

The chain employs TRBV27 and TRBJ1-1; 10 nucleotides line up with TRBD1. The J segment lost 5 bases and the V segment lost 2 bases, leaving 17 bases of the junction unmatched. The CDR3 is 19 amino acids. The germline gives CDR1 MNHEY, CDR2 SMNVEV (reference sequence). CDR3 in amino acids: CASSLQIYAGGQGRTEAFF. Here the CDR3 DNA reads TGTGCCAGCAGTTTACAAATTTATGCCGGGGGACAGGGGAGAACTGAAGCTTTCTTT.

The chain links TRBV5-4 to TRBJ2-3; 15 nucleotides align to TRBD2. This CDR3 has 17 amino acids. The V segment lost 4 bases and the J segment 5 bases; nucleotides outside the gene matches: 8. Germline V lookup: CDR1 SGHNT, CDR2 YYREEE (reference sequence). In DNA form, the CDR3 reads TGTGCCAGCAGCCCGGGACTAGCGGGGGGCCCGGGAGATACGCAGTATTTT. Amino acid sequence: CASSPGLAGGPGDTQYF.

This clone was counted only a few times. V gene TRBV28 combines with J gene TRBJ2-3; 10 bases match TRBD2. Germline lookup yields CDR1 MDHEN and CDR2 SYDVKM. The CDR3 sequence is 15 residues long. V was clipped by 6 bases and J by 4 bases; unmatched bases: 7. CDR3 protein: CASSRAGGPPDTQYF. The CDR3, as DNA: TGTGCCAGCAGCCGAGCGGGGGGGCCGCCAGATACGCAGTATTTT.